A single sample gave rise to the 26 T cell receptor beta chains below, sequenced in a study of T cell responses to AZD1222 COVID-19 vaccine. The repertoire was sequenced with immunoSEQ multiplex PCR; TCRdb's copy has only in-frame clones and lacks some. In the table there are about 120,000 clones, approximately 87% of which are singletons. Sequenced here: peripheral blood, sampled on day 0 of AZD1222 vaccination. The receptor source for this set is an adult in good health.

The CDR3 bases are TGCGCCAGCAGCCAGGCCAATCAGCCCCAGCATTTT. Protein: CASSQANQPQHF. The V call is TRBV10-2, the J call TRBJ1-5; D is undetermined. The CDR3 sequence is 12 residues long. The V gene lost 6 bases and the J gene lost 3 bases, with 6 bases spanning the gap. Germline V gene lookup returns CDR1 WSHSY and CDR2 SAAADI.

The chain recombines TRBV28 with TRBJ2-1; 8 bases align to TRBD2. This CDR3 is 17 amino acids long. With V trimmed by 4 bases and J by 6 bases, 14 bases remained unmatched. Germline CDR1 is MDHEN and CDR2 is SYDVKM. CDR3 sequence: CASSYDSGTRIANEQFF. CDR3 bases: TGTGCCAGCAGTTATGACTCCGGGACTAGGATTGCCAATGAGCAGTTCTTC. The complete variable domain, with remaining parts taken from reference TRBV28 and TRBJ2-1, reads DVKVTQSSRYLVKRTGEKVFLECVQDMDHENMFWYRQDPGLGLRLIYFSYDVKMKEKGDIPEGYSVSREKKERFSLILESASTNQTSMYLCASSYDSGTRIANEQFFGPGTRLTVL.

The V and J genes are TRBV27 and TRBJ2-7; a possible D gene is TRBD1 (5 bases). CDR1 MNHEY and CDR2 SMNVEV come from the germline V gene (reference sequence). V gave up 8 bases and J gave up 6 bases, with 17 bases separating them. CDR3 size: 13 residues. In DNA form, the CDR3 reads TGTGCCAGCGGTCGACAGAAAAGACGCGAGCAGTACTTC. It codes for CASGRQKRREQYF.

The rearrangement joins TRBV14 to TRBJ1-2, with a tentative D call TRBD1 (5 bases). The germline V gene has CDR1 SGHDN and CDR2 FVKESK. This CDR3 contains 14 residues. V was trimmed by 1 base and J by 4 bases, leaving 10 bases between them. CDR3 loop: CASSQVGHPYGYTF. The CDR3 nucleotides are TGTGCCAGCAGCCAAGTCGGACACCCCTATGGCTACACCTTC.

The rearrangement links TRBV9 to TRBJ2-1, with TRBD2 matching over 7 bases. Germline loops: CDR1 SGDLS, CDR2 YYNGEE. The CDR3 has 15 amino acids. With 3 bases clipped from V and 3 bases from J, the junction kept 6 bases outside the gene matches. CDR3 nucleotides: TGTGCCAGCAGCGCCCGGCGGGAGAGCTACAATGAGCAGTTCTTC. The encoded protein is CASSARRESYNEQFF.

The chain is built from TRBV7-2 and TRBJ2-5, with 8 bases lining up with TRBD1. Germline-derived CDR1 and CDR2 are SGHTA and FQGNSA. The CDR3 totals 15 residues. Losses at the gene ends were 3 bases for V and 2 bases for J; bases not matched to a gene: 5. CDR3 sequence (DNA): TGTGCCAGCAGCTTGGTGGACAGGGCGCAAGAGACCCAGTACTTC. It specifies CASSLVDRAQETQYF.

V is TRBV7-3 and J is TRBJ2-1; 8 positions match TRBD2. The CDR3 runs to 17 residues. CDR1 SGHTA and CDR2 FQGTGA come from the germline V gene. After removal of 5 bases from V and 4 bases from J, the junction contained 13 bases not matched to a gene. Written as DNA, the CDR3 is TGTGCCAGCAGCCCCCTCCCGATCGGGAGGGATTACAATGAGCAGTTCTTC. Translated: CASSPLPIGRDYNEQFF.

The J gene is TRBJ2-7, the V gene TRBV7-9; 7 nucleotides line up with TRBD1. Germline assignment: CDR1 SEHNR and CDR2 FQNEAQ (reference sequence). CDR3 length equals 15 residues. V lost 5 bases to trimming and J lost 0 bases; unmatched junction nucleotides: 7. This chain's CDR3 is CASSPRRQGSYEQYF. In DNA, the CDR3 is TGTGCCAGCAGCCCCAGACGACAGGGCTCCTACGAGCAGTACTTC.

The V call is TRBV6-5, the J call TRBJ2-1, with 10 bases fitting TRBD1. From germline, CDR1 is MNHEY and CDR2 SVGAGI. Trimming cost V 7 bases and J 4 bases; bases outside gene matches: 7. The CDR3 has 15 amino acids. CDR3 bases: TGTGCCAGCACTCACGACAGGGGGCTGTACAATGAGCAGTTCTTC. This sequence encodes CASTHDRGLYNEQFF.

The chain uses TRBV5-5 and TRBJ1-4; D possibly corresponds to TRBD1 (6 bases). CDR1 and CDR2 (germline): SGHKS, YYEKEE (reference sequence). The CDR3 contains 13 residues. V was trimmed by 4 bases and J by 7 bases, leaving 11 bases between them. In DNA, the CDR3 is TGTGCCAGCAGCCTCGGGACATTTGAAAAACTGTTTTTT. It encodes CASSLGTFEKLFF.

The chain couples TRBV4-3 to TRBJ1-2, with D perhaps matching TRBD1 (5 bases). Deletions cut 3 bases from V and 5 bases from J, with 16 bases between. The CDR3 runs to 15 residues. Germline values: CDR1 LGHNA, CDR2 YSLEER. The CDR3 protein is CASSHFLGVPYGYTF. The CDR3 DNA is TGCGCCAGCAGCCATTTTTTAGGGGTCCCATATGGCTACACCTTC.

The chain is built from TRBV12-3 or TRBV12-4 and TRBJ2-7; D remains unclear. CDR3 length: 13 amino acids. V was cut by 2 bases and J by 2 bases, with 7 bases left in between. CDR3 residues: CASSLQQTYEQYF. DNA for the CDR3: TGTGCCAGCAGTTTACAACAGACCTACGAGCAGTACTTC.

V gene TRBV21-1 combines with J gene TRBJ1-4. TRBV21-1 corresponds to a pseudogene. The CDR3 is 16 amino acids. CDR3 nucleotide sequence: TGTGCCAGCAGCAGGCAGGGAGTTGTAACTAATGAAAAACTGTTTTTT. Amino acid sequence: CASSRQGVVTNEKLFF.

The rearrangement joins TRBV5-4 to TRBJ2-7; D may be TRBD2 (6 bases). This CDR3 region has 13 residues. V was cut by 3 bases and J by 4 bases, with 11 bases left in between. Germline CDR1 is SGHNT and CDR2 is YYREEE (reference sequence). CDR3 loop: CASSYGSEYEQYF. The CDR3 DNA reads TGTGCCAGCAGCTACGGGAGCGAGTACGAGCAGTACTTC.

The chain recombines TRBV28 with TRBJ1-5; D is ambiguous. Looked up from germline, CDR1 is MDHEN and CDR2 is SYDVKM. The CDR3 is made up of 11 amino acids. The V end was cut by 10 bases, the J end by 3 bases, with 7 bases between. The CDR3 DNA sequence: TGTGCCACCCACCCCAATCAGCCCCAGCATTTT. Its translation: CATHPNQPQHF. The full variable domain, in which reference TRBV28 and TRBJ1-5 provide the parts outside the CDR3, is DVKVTQSSRYLVKRTGEKVFLECVQDMDHENMFWYRQDPGLGLRLIYFSYDVKMKEKGDIPEGYSVSREKKERFSLILESASTNQTSMYLCATHPNQPQHFGDGTRLSIL.

The rearrangement joins TRBV2 to TRBJ1-2; possibly TRBD1 for D (6 bases). The CDR3 runs 13 residues. Trimming took 2 bases from V and 7 from J, leaving 11 bases between them. Per the germline V gene, CDR1 is SNHLY and CDR2 is FYNNEI. Written as DNA, the CDR3 is TGTGCCAGCAGTGAAAGGGGGGCGGGTGGCTACACCTTC. Amino acids: CASSERGAGGYTF.

This clone turned up a few times. A read error may produce the germline difference seen at one junction end. The chain couples TRBV5-1 to TRBJ2-1; D ambiguous. The CDR3 is made up of 15 amino acids. Germline V CDR1 and CDR2: SGHRS, YFSETQ. The CDR3 region has the DNA TGCGCCAGCCGCTTGGCCTCTAGTGGGTACAATGAGCAGTTCTTC. Encoded protein: CASRLASSGYNEQFF.

This clone occurred a few times. The V and J genes are TRBV4-1 and TRBJ2-4, with TRBD2 matching 12 bases. V shed 2 bases and J 6 bases; nucleotides not matched to a gene: 2. Germline CDR1 reads MGHRA; CDR2 reads YSYEKL. This CDR3 region has 15 residues. CDR3 DNA sequence: TGCGCCAGCAGCCAACTGGGACTAGCGGGAAACATTCAGTACTTC. Translation: CASSQLGLAGNIQYF.

The rearrangement uses TRBV5-1 and TRBJ1-1, with D unclear. CDR1 is SGHRS and CDR2 is YFSETQ in the germline V gene. The CDR3 extends over 14 amino acids. Trimming pared 4 bases from V and 1 base from J, leaving 11 bases between. This chain's CDR3 is CASSIALGNTEAFF. CDR3 nucleotide sequence: TGCGCCAGCAGCATTGCTTTAGGGAACACTGAAGCTTTCTTT.

The chain carries TRBV28 and TRBJ1-4; D is uncertain. This CDR3 is built from 14 residues. Germline CDR1 MDHEN, CDR2 SYDVKM. Between the trimmed V and J ends, which lost 3 bases and 10 bases, there was a span of 15 bases. The CDR3: CASSLSSPEGKLFF. CDR3 bases: TGTGCCAGCAGTTTGTCCAGCCCTGAAGGAAAACTGTTTTTT.

The chain recombines TRBV6-5 with TRBJ1-5; 9 bases are a match to TRBD1. With V trimmed by 9 bases and J by 5 bases, 8 bases remained unmatched. From germline, CDR1 is MNHEY and CDR2 SVGAGI. The CDR3 covers 14 residues. The CDR3 loop is CASTGTGLYQPQHF. The CDR3 DNA follows: TGTGCCAGTACCGGGACAGGGCTTTATCAGCCCCAGCATTTT.

This chain uses TRBV18 with TRBJ2-2; D is undetermined. The V gene's germline CDR1 is KGHSH and CDR2 LQKENI. The CDR3 spans 17 residues. V was cut by 2 bases and J by 0 bases, with 13 bases left in between. In DNA form, the CDR3 reads TGTGCCAGCTCACCAAGAGGCCCCAAGGCGAACACCGGGGAGCTGTTTTTT. This translates into CASSPRGPKANTGELFF.

V gene TRBV6-5 combines with J gene TRBJ1-4; a weak D match, TRBD1 (5 bases). CDR3 size: 13 residues. Germline CDR1 reads MNHEY; CDR2 reads SVGAGI. Trimming pared 6 bases from V and 8 bases from J, leaving 13 bases between. CDR3 in amino acids: CASSRGGVEKLFF. CDR3 DNA: TGTGCCAGCAGCCGCGGGGGGGTGGAAAAACTGTTTTTT.

The chain joins TRBV6-5 to TRBJ2-2; 7 positions agree with TRBD1. Germline assignment: CDR1 MNHEY and CDR2 SVGAGI. The V gene end was trimmed by 6 bases and the J gene end by 4 bases; junction bases not matched to a gene: 2. CDR3 length: 13 residues. The CDR3 DNA follows: TGTGCCAGCAGAGACAGGGCCACCGGGGAGCTGTTTTTT. Translating it yields CASRDRATGELFF.

This clone was seen just once. V is TRBV6-5 and J is TRBJ2-1; no reliable D call. This CDR3 has 14 amino acids. The V and J ends lost 7 bases and 0 bases respectively, with 10 bases between them. CDR1 and CDR2 from the germline V gene are MNHEY and SVGAGI. The CDR3 DNA reads TGTGCCAGCAAAGGACGGAGCTCCTACAATGAGCAGTTCTTC. Protein product: CASKGRSSYNEQFF.

V gene TRBV7-3 combines with J gene TRBJ2-3; the D is unclear. CDR1 SGHTA and CDR2 FQGTGA come from the germline V gene. CDR3 length: 13 residues. V lost 1 base, J lost 4 bases, and 6 bases lay in between. CDR3 protein: CASSLNTADTQYF. For the CDR3, the DNA is TGTGCCAGCAGCTTAAATACGGCAGATACGCAGTATTTT.